This T cell receptor (beta chain) was recorded in a study of CD8+ T cells in alopecia areata. Findings and caveats of the study: Especially in alopecia totalis/universalis, lesional scalp showed greater clonality than normal scalp did. Mice showed clearer TCR sharing than patients did, a gap that was possibly HLA-related.

The CDR3 runs to 18 residues. V lost 1 base, J lost 2 bases, and 9 bases stayed unmatched. Germline values: CDR1 LGHNA, CDR2 YNFKEQ. This clone was counted a few times. Its antigen remains unidentified. In each case, RNA was isolated and then reverse transcribed into cDNA as the sequencing template. The table came from immunoSEQ multiplex PCR; TCRdb's copy has only in-frame clones and leaves some out. The sample has about 150,000 clones; 45% to 55% are singletons. The rearrangement links TRBV4-2 to TRBJ2-1; the match to TRBD2 covers 9 bases. This clonotype was sampled from a human donor with alopecia areata. Material: CD8+ T cells sorted from blood, obtained at week 0. CDR3 in DNA: TGTGCCAGCAGCCAAGTTAATAGCGGGGGATTCACCTACAATGAGCAGTTCTTC. This encodes CASSQVNSGGFTYNEQFF.